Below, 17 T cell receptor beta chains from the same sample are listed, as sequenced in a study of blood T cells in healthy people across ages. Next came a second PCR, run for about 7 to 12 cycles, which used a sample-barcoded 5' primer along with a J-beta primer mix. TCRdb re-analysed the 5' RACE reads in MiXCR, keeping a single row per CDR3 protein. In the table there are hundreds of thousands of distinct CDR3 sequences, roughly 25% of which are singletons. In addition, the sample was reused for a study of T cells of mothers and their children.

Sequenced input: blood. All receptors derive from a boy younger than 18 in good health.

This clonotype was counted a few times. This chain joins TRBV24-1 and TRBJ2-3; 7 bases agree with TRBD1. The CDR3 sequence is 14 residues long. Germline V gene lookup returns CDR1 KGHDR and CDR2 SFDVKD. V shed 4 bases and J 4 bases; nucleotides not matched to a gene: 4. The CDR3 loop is CATSEDRVADTQYF. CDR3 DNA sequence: TGTGCCACCAGTGAAGACAGGGTTGCAGATACGCAGTATTTT.

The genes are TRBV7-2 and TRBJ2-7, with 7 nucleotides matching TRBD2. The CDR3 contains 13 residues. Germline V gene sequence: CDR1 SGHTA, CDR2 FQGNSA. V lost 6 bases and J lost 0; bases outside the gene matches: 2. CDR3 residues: CASRGRVSYEQYF. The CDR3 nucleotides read TGTGCCAGCAGGGGGAGGGTCTCCTACGAGCAGTACTTC.

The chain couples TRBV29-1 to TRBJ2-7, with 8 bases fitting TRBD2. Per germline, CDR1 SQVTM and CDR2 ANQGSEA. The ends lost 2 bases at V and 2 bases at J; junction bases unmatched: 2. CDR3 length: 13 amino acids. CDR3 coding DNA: TGCAGCGTTGAAATCGGGGGGGCCTACGAGCAGTACTTC. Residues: CSVEIGGAYEQYF.

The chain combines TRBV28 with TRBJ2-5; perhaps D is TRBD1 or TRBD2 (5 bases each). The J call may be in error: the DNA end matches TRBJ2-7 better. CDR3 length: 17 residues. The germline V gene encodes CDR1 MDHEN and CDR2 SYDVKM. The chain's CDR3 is CASSRLQGAGGSYEQYF. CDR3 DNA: TGTGCCAGCAGCCGTCTGCAAGGGGCGGGTGGGTCCTACGAGCAGTACTTC.

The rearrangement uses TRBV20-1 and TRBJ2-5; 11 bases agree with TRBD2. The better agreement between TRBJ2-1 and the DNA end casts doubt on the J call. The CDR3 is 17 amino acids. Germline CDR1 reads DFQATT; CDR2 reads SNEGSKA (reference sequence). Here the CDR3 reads CSARDFELAGALYEQFF. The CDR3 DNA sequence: TGCAGTGCTAGAGACTTCGAACTAGCGGGAGCCCTCTATGAGCAGTTCTTC.

The CDR3 sequence: CASSEVENAADEQYF. CDR3 nucleotide sequence: TGTGCCAGCAGTGAAGTTGAGAACGCGGCGGATGAGCAGTACTTC. The chain employs TRBV2 and TRBJ2-1; D gene ambiguous. The J call may be incorrect, as the DNA end agrees better with TRBJ2-7. The CDR3 has 15 residues. CDR1 and CDR2 (germline): SNHLY, FYNNEI.

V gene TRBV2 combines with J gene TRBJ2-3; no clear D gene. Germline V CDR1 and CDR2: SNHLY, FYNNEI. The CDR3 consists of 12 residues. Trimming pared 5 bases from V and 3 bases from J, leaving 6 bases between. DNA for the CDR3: TGTGCCAGCAGTAGGGTGACAGATACGCAGTATTTT. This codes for CASSRVTDTQYF. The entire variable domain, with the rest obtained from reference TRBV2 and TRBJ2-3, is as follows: EPEVTQTPSHQVTQMGQEVILRCVPISNHLYFYWYRQILGQKVEFLVSFYNNEISEKSEIFDDQFSVERPDGSNFTLKIRSTKLEDSAMYFCASSRVTDTQYFGPGTRLTVL.

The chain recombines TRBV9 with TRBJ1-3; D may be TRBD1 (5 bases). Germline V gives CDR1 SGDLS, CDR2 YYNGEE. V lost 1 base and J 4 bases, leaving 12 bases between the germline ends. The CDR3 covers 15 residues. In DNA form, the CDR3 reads TGTGCCAGCAGCGTATGGGGGTTTGCCGGAAACACCATATATTTT. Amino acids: CASSVWGFAGNTIYF.

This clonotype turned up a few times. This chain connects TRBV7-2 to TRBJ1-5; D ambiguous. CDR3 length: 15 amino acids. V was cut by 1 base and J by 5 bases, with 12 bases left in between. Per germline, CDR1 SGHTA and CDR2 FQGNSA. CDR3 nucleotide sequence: TGTGCCAGCAGCTTAGGACCTTTTGGGGATCAGCCCCAGCATTTT. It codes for CASSLGPFGDQPQHF.

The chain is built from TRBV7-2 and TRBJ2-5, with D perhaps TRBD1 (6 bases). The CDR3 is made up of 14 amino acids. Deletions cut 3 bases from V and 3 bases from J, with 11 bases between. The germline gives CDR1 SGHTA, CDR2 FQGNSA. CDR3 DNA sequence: TGTGCCAGCAGCTTGGGGGCGGCAAAAGAGACCCAGTACTTC. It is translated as CASSLGAAKETQYF. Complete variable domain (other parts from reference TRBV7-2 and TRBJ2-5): GAGVSQSPSNKVTEKGKDVELRCDPISGHTALYWYRQSLGQGLEFLIYFQGNSAPDKSGLPSDRFSAERTGGSVSTLTIQRTQQEDSAVYLCASSLGAAKETQYFGPGTRLLVL.

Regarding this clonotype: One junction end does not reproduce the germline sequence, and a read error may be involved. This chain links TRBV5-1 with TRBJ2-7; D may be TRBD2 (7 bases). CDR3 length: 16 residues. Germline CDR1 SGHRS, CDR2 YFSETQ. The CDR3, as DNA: TGCGCCAGCAGCTCCCTCCCGGGGGGCAGTGGCTACGGGCAGTACTTC. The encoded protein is CASSSLPGGSGYGQYF. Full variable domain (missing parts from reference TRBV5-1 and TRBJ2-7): KAGVTQTPRYLIKTRGQQVTLSCSPISGHRSVSWYQQTPGQGLQFLFEYFSETQRNKGNFPGRFSGRQFSNSRSEMNVSTLELGDSALYLCASSSLPGGSGYGQYFGPGTRLTVT.

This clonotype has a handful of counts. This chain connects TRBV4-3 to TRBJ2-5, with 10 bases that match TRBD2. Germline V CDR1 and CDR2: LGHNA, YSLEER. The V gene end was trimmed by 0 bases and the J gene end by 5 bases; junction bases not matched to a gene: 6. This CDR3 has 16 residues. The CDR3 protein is CASSQEPSGGLETQYF. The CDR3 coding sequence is TGCGCCAGCAGCCAAGAACCTAGCGGGGGTTTGGAGACCCAGTACTTC.

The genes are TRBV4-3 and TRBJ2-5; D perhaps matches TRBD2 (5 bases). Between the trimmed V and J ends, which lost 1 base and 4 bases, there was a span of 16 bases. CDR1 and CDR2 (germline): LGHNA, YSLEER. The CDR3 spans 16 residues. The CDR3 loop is CASSQATTGFGETQYF. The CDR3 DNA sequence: TGCGCCAGCAGCCAAGCTACGACGGGGTTTGGAGAGACCCAGTACTTC.

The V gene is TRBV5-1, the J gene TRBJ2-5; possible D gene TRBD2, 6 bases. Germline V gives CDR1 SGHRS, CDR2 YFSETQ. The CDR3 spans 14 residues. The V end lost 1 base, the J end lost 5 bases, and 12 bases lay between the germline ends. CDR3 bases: TGCGCCAGCAGCTTGTCCGTGGGAGGCGAGACCCAGTACTTC. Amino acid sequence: CASSLSVGGETQYF.

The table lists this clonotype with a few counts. The CDR3 DNA reads as TGTGCCAGCAGTGACCTGGGACTAGCGGGGGCGGGTAGGAATGAGCAGTTCTTC. This sequence encodes CASSDLGLAGAGRNEQFF. The chain uses TRBV6-4 and TRBJ2-1; 14 nucleotides line up with TRBD2. V lost 2 bases to trimming and J lost 7 bases; unmatched junction nucleotides: 10. CDR1 is MRHNA, CDR2 SNTAGT, per germline. CDR3 length: 18 residues.

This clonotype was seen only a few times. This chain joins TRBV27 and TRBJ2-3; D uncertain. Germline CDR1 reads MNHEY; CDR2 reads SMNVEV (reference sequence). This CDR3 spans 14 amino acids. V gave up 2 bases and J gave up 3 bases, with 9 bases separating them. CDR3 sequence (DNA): TGTGCCAGCAGTTTAGGGCAGATTACAGATACGCAGTATTTT. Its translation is CASSLGQITDTQYF.

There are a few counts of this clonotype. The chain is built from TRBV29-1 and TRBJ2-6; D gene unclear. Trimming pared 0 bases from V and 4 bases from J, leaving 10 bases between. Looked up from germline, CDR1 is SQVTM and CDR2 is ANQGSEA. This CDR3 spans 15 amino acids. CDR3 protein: CSVEDSRAGANVLTF. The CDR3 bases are TGCAGCGTTGAAGATTCGCGTGCCGGGGCCAACGTCCTGACTTTC.